A selection of T cell receptor beta chains follows, all from one sample in a study of blood T cell repertoires in COVID-19. Libraries were prepared by immunoSEQ multiplex PCR; TCRdb keeps only in-frame clonotypes and omits some of them. The sample yields about 200,000 clones, around 80% seen once. Sequencing used PBMCs or T cells enriched from blood (not recorded which). These receptors originate from a woman in her fifties or sixties with acute COVID-19. The CDR3 runs from the conserved cysteine through the conserved F or W. D genes are given only for firm matches. Some rows have no size entry. The others give once, few or many, or a class for an expanded clone.

TRBD1 . TRBJ2-2 14 TRBV6-5 CASSKDRRSGELFF TGTGCCAGCAGTAAGGACAGGCGGTCGGGGGAGCTGTTTTTT
. . TRBJ2-6 15 TRBV19 CASRIQSSGANVLTF TGTGCCAGTAGAATACAGTCTTCTGGGGCCAACGTCCTGACTTTC
TRBD1 . TRBJ1-2 13 TRBV4-1 CASSPPGQYGYTF TGCGCCAGCAGCCCCCCGGGACAGTATGGCTACACCTTC
TRBD1 . TRBJ1-2 15 TRBV19 CASSFRDREYGGYTF TGTGCCAGTAGTTTTCGGGACAGGGAGTATGGTGGCTACACCTTC
. . TRBJ2-6 14 TRBV2 CASRQFSGANVLTF TGTGCCAGCAGACAGTTCTCTGGGGCCAACGTCCTGACTTTC
TRBD1 . TRBJ1-4 17 TRBV2 CASRARAGSGGNEKLFF TGTGCCAGCAGGGCACGCGCAGGGTCAGGGGGAAATGAAAAACTGTTTTTT
TRBD1 . TRBJ1-2 13 TRBV6-5 CASSFQDRRGYTF TGTGCCAGCAGTTTCCAGGACAGGAGGGGCTACACCTTC
TRBD1 . TRBJ1-5 14 TRBV28 CASIPGTGYQPQHF TGTGCCAGCATTCCCGGGACAGGGTATCAGCCCCAGCATTTT
. . TRBJ1-1 13 TRBV6-4 CASSPRGVTEAFF TGTGCCAGCAGTCCCAGGGGCGTAACTGAAGCTTTCTTT
TRBD2 . TRBJ2-3 17 TRBV7-2 CASSPRGGGGGKDTQYF TGTGCCAGCAGCCCCCGGGGTGGCGGGGGGGGTAAAGATACGCAGTATTTT
TRBD1 . TRBJ2-2 15 TRBV6-6 CASSRGQGTTGELFF TGTGCCAGCAGCCGGGGACAGGGTACCACCGGGGAGCTGTTTTTT
. . TRBJ2-2 13 TRBV7-7 CASRPDSTGELFF TGTGCCAGCAGACCCGACAGCACCGGGGAGCTGTTTTTT
. few TRBJ2-1 14 TRBV2 CASPRRENRNEQFF TGTGCCAGCCCCAGGCGGGAAAATCGGAATGAGCAGTTCTTC
. . TRBJ1-4 14 TRBV5-6 CASSLGTANEKLFF TGTGCCAGCAGCTTGGGGACAGCTAATGAAAAACTGTTTTTT
TRBD2 . TRBJ2-1 17 TRBV7-9 CASSLESRGGAYNEQFF TGTGCCAGCAGCTTGGAATCCCGGGGGGGCGCCTACAATGAGCAGTTCTTC
TRBD1 . TRBJ1-5 13 TRBV29-1 CSVQTGEDQPQHF TGCAGCGTTCAGACAGGGGAGGATCAGCCCCAGCATTTT
TRBD1 . TRBJ1-6 15 TRBV6-6 CASRGTDRGNSPLHF TGTGCCAGCAGAGGCACGGACAGGGGTAATTCACCCCTCCACTTT
TRBD2 . TRBJ2-2 19 TRBV3-1/TRBV3-2 CASSQEVPSGGLNTGELFF TGTGCCAGCAGCCAAGAGGTGCCTAGCGGGGGCTTGAACACCGGGGAGCTGTTTTTT
TRBD1 few TRBJ1-3 15 TRBV7-9 CASSLGQGSGNTIYF TGTGCCAGCAGCTTAGGACAGGGGTCCGGAAACACCATATATTTT
. . TRBJ1-6 14 TRBV4-3 CASSVGNYNSPLHF TGCGCCAGCAGTGTCGGGAACTATAATTCACCCCTCCACTTT
. . TRBJ1-2 13 TRBV12-3/TRBV12-4 CATRLEGVSGYTF TGTGCCACCCGTTTGGAAGGGGTGAGCGGCTACACCTTC
TRBD2 . TRBJ2-3 15 TRBV19 CASSMGAGSTDTQYF TGTGCCAGTAGTATGGGAGCGGGGAGCACAGATACGCAGTATTTT
. . TRBJ2-5 16 TRBV6-5 CASSYSKTHGQGAQYF TGTGCCAGCAGTTACTCAAAGACTCACGGGCAAGGGGCCCAGTACTTC
TRBD1 . TRBJ1-2 14 TRBV18 CASSPKGQEYGYTF TGTGCCAGCTCACCAAAGGGACAGGAGTATGGCTACACCTTC
TRBD1 . TRBJ1-2 14 TRBV18 CASSPPGQPYGYTF TGTGCCAGCTCACCTCCGGGACAGCCTTATGGCTACACCTTC
TRBD1 once TRBJ1-2 14 TRBV10-3 CATLQGAEGYGYTF TGTGCCACGTTACAGGGGGCGGAGGGCTATGGCTACACCTTC
. . TRBJ2-2 13 TRBV4-3 CASREIYTGELFF TGCGCCAGCAGGGAGATTTACACCGGGGAGCTGTTTTTT
. . TRBJ2-3 11 TRBV14 CASSHLFTQYF TGTGCCAGCAGCCATTTATTTACGCAGTATTTT
. . TRBJ1-6 17 TRBV5-6 CASSSPRASSYNSPLHF TGTGCCAGCAGCTCCCCGAGGGCCAGCTCCTATAATTCACCCCTCCACTTT
. . TRBJ1-4 16 TRBV5-4 CASSLGTASTNEKLFF TGTGCCAGCAGCTTGGGGACTGCCTCAACTAATGAAAAACTGTTTTTT
. . TRBJ1-4 15 TRBV2 CATLRGTTTNEKLFF TGTGCCACCCTTCGGGGGACCACAACTAATGAAAAACTGTTTTTT
. . TRBJ1-3 14 TRBV19 CASSPEDSGNTIYF TGTGCCAGTTCCCCTGAGGACTCTGGAAACACCATATATTTT
. once TRBJ1-1 12 TRBV30 CAWRVEVTEAFF TGTGCCTGGAGGGTGGAGGTCACTGAAGCTTTCTTT
. few TRBJ1-2 14 TRBV5-1 CASQNTGGFDGYTF TGCGCCAGCCAAAACACCGGGGGGTTTGACGGCTACACCTTC
. . TRBJ1-4 15 TRBV28 CASSLPGVQQEKLFF TGTGCCAGCAGTTTACCGGGGGTTCAGCAAGAAAAACTGTTTTTT
. . TRBJ1-1 16 TRBV7-6 CASSLATPRPDTEAFF TGTGCCAGCAGCTTAGCAACGCCGAGGCCGGACACTGAAGCTTTCTTT
TRBD2 few TRBJ2-5 14 TRBV6-5 CASSPHGRGETQYF TGTGCCAGCAGTCCCCATGGGCGGGGGGAGACCCAGTACTTC
TRBD2 . TRBJ2-3 16 TRBV18 CASSPGSGGVPDTQYF TGTGCCAGCTCACCGGGAAGCGGGGGAGTCCCAGATACGCAGTATTTT
. . TRBJ2-1 15 TRBV4-1 CASSQEQTLPGEQFF TGCGCCAGCAGCCAAGAGCAGACTCTCCCGGGTGAGCAGTTCTTC
. many TRBJ1-2 15 TRBV3-1/TRBV3-2 CASSQGLGGRIGYTF TGTGCCAGCAGCCAAGGGTTGGGGGGTCGAATCGGCTACACCTTC
. . TRBJ1-1 15 TRBV4-1 CASSPKGGKGFEAFF TGCGCCAGCAGCCCTAAGGGAGGTAAGGGGTTTGAAGCTTTCTTT
TRBD2 once TRBJ2-2 17 TRBV5-1 CASSLRALAGGTGELFF TGCGCCAGCAGCTTACGCGCGCTAGCGGGGGGCACCGGGGAGCTGTTTTTT
. . TRBJ1-2 13 TRBV6-4 CASSESGVYGYTF TGTGCCAGCAGTGAGTCGGGGGTCTATGGCTACACCTTC
. . TRBJ1-1 16 TRBV19 CASSPSGSGVNTEAFF TGTGCCAGTAGCCCTTCGGGTTCCGGGGTGAACACTGAAGCTTTCTTT
TRBD1 . TRBJ1-4 14 TRBV9 CASSATGDREKLFF TGTGCCAGCAGCGCGACAGGGGATAGGGAAAAACTGTTTTTT
. . TRBJ1-2 14 TRBV27 CASSPGTRGAGYTF TGTGCCAGCAGTCCAGGGACAAGGGGTGCGGGCTACACCTTC
. once TRBJ1-5 14 TRBV19 CASSNHGGNQPQHF TGTGCCAGTAGTAACCACGGGGGCAATCAGCCCCAGCATTTT
TRBD2 . TRBJ2-3 16 TRBV4-2 CASSQYSGGRTDTQYF TGTGCCAGCAGCCAATATAGCGGGGGGCGCACAGATACGCAGTATTTT
TRBD1 . TRBJ1-2 12 TRBV7-9 CASSWDRGEDTF TGTGCCAGCAGCTGGGACAGGGGGGAGGACACCTTC
TRBD2 . TRBJ2-5 17 TRBV5-8 CASSSGTSGGSLGTQYF TGTGCCAGCAGCTCCGGGACTAGCGGGGGGAGCCTGGGGACCCAGTACTTC
. few TRBJ1-2 13 TRBV12-3/TRBV12-4 CASSGPGNYGYTF TGTGCCAGCAGTGGCCCGGGTAACTATGGCTACACCTTC
TRBD2 . TRBJ2-2 16 TRBV9 CASSVVSGGDTGELFF TGTGCCAGCAGCGTAGTTAGCGGGGGAGACACCGGGGAGCTGTTTTTT
. . TRBJ2-2 16 TRBV7-7 CASSSGIARNTGELFF TGTGCTAGCAGCTCCGGAATAGCGAGGAACACCGGGGAGCTGTTTTTT
. . TRBJ1-2 12 TRBV3-1/TRBV3-2 CASSYSRSGYTF TGTGCCAGCAGCTACAGCCGCTCTGGCTACACCTTC
. . TRBJ1-5 14 TRBV19 CAGRRAADNQPQHF TGTGCCGGTAGGAGGGCAGCCGACAATCAGCCCCAGCATTTT
TRBD1 few TRBJ1-2 14 TRBV10-3 CAISETGEGYGYTF TGTGCCATCAGTGAAACAGGGGAAGGATATGGCTACACCTTC
. . TRBJ1-1 13 TRBV5-1 CASRLTGDTEAFF TGCGCCAGCCGACTCACCGGGGACACTGAAGCTTTCTTT
. . TRBJ1-1 13 TRBV7-9 CASRGDMNTEAFF TGTGCCAGCAGAGGAGATATGAACACTGAAGCTTTCTTT
TRBD1 . TRBJ2-3 16 TRBV5-1 CASSLQGQGYSDTQYF TGCGCCAGCAGCCTGCAGGGACAGGGGTACTCAGATACGCAGTATTTT